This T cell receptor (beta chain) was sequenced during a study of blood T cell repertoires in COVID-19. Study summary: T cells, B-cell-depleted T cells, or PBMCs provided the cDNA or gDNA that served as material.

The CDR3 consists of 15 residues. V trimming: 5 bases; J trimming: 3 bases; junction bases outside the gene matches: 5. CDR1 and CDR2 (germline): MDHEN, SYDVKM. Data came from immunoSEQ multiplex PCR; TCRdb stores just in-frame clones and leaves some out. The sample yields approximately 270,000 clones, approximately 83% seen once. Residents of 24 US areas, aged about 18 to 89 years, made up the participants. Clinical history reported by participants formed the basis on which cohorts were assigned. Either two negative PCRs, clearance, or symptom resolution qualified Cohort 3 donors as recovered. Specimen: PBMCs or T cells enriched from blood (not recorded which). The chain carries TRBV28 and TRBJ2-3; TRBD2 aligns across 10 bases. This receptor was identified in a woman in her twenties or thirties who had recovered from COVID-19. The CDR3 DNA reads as TGTGCCAGCAGTCGACCGGGACTAGCGACAGATACGCAGTATTTT. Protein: CASSRPGLATDTQYF.